This TCR beta chain was captured by sequencing in a study of OX40 agonist ivuxolimab in advanced cancers. Per germline, CDR1 DFQATT and CDR2 SNEGSKA (reference sequence). The CDR3 extends over 11 amino acids. The table came from immunoSEQ multiplex PCR; TCRdb's copy has only in-frame clones and leaves some out. This sample has fewer than 60,000 clones; about 90% occur once, and the top ten carry less than 2%. This clone ranks as medium-sized. The chain carries TRBV20-1 and TRBJ2-1; tentative D call: TRBD2 (6 bases). This clonotype originated in an adult with an advanced solid tumor such as melanoma, head and neck, liver or kidney cancer. Source: CD4+ or CD8+ T cells sorted from blood, taken in a trial of the OX40 agonist ivuxolimab. CDR3 coding DNA: TGCAGCGGCGGGGAGGAGGATGAGCAGTTCTTC. Encoded protein: CSGGEEDEQFF.